The T cell receptor (beta chain) under discussion was sequenced for a study of beta chain features in type 1 diabetes. CDR3 length equals 13 residues. V gave up 4 bases and J gave up 2 bases, with 11 bases separating them. The germline V gene encodes CDR1 SQVTM and CDR2 ANQGSEA. As every portion of the isolated RNA was reverse transcribed, the sequencing read expressed TCRB transcripts. Repertoires were generated with immunoSEQ multiplex PCR, while TCRdb's copy carries only in-frame clones and drops some. The sample has 400,000 to 600,000 clones, approximately 28% seen once; the top ten hold around 0.065%. The sample holds a few counts of this clone.

This chain links TRBV29-1 with TRBJ1-1, with no clear D. The clonotype originates from a man between 18 and 35 years old in good health. Material for sequencing was naive CD4+ T cells from blood. CDR3 coding DNA: TGCAGCGTTGCCGAGGGAACAAACACTGAAGCTTTCTTT. Translated: CSVAEGTNTEAFF.